A selection of T cell receptor beta chains follows, all from one sample in a study of blood T cell repertoires in COVID-19. Produced via immunoSEQ multiplex PCR; TCRdb's table is partial and in-frame only. The repertoire holds about 140,000 clones, with 85% to 90% as singletons. Material for sequencing was PBMCs or T cells enriched from blood (not recorded which). These receptors came from a man aged 60 to 75 who had recovered from COVID-19. Each CDR3 is given with its conserved first and last residue. D genes are given only for firm matches. Clone size is given for some rows only: seen once, a few or many times, or a class if the clone is expanded.

-	TRBV7-8	13	-	TRBJ1-1	CASSLTVITEAFF	TGTGCCAGCAGCTTAACAGTTATCACTGAAGCTTTCTTT
TRBD1	TRBV6-5	15	-	TRBJ1-6	CASSYLQGDNSPLHF	TGTGCCAGCAGTTACCTCCAGGGGGATAATTCACCCCTCCACTTT
TRBD2	TRBV9	16	-	TRBJ2-1	CASTRGGEGSYNEQFF	TGTGCCAGCACCCGGGGAGGGGAGGGGTCCTACAATGAGCAGTTCTTC
TRBD1	TRBV29-1	14	-	TRBJ1-1	CSVAGGQRYTEAFF	TGCAGCGTAGCAGGGGGTCAGAGGTACACTGAAGCTTTCTTT
TRBD2	TRBV7-9	15	-	TRBJ2-1	CAAWDGRESYNEQFF	TGTGCCGCCTGGGACGGGAGGGAATCCTACAATGAGCAGTTCTTC
-	TRBV28	15	once	TRBJ2-3	CASSSAGLGTDTQYF	TGTGCCAGCAGTTCGGCCGGCCTAGGCACAGATACGCAGTATTTT
TRBD1	TRBV6-1	13	-	TRBJ1-2	CASSEQGAGGYTF	TGTGCCAGCAGTGAACAGGGGGCCGGCGGCTACACCTTC
-	TRBV13	13	-	TRBJ1-3	CASSLPGGNTIYF	TGTGCCAGCAGCTTACCAGGTGGAAACACCATATATTTT
TRBD1	TRBV30	13	-	TRBJ1-2	CAWSAGTAWGYTF	TGTGCCTGGAGTGCGGGGACAGCTTGGGGCTACACCTTC
-	TRBV10-3	14	-	TRBJ1-2	CASSRERDNYGYTF	TGTGCCAGCTCCCGGGAACGAGATAACTATGGCTACACCTTC
-	TRBV9	16	-	TRBJ1-1	CASSVVAGPMNTEAFF	TGTGCCAGCAGCGTAGTGGCGGGTCCCATGAACACTGAAGCTTTCTTT
TRBD2	TRBV28	19	-	TRBJ2-1	CASSLYRRVGLAAYNEQFF	TGTGCCAGCAGTTTATATCGTAGGGTCGGACTAGCGGCCTACAATGAGCAGTTCTTC
-	TRBV7-2	14	-	TRBJ1-4	CASSLGSGGEKLFF	TGTGCCAGCAGCTTAGGTTCCGGGGGAGAAAAACTGTTTTTT
-	TRBV6-5	12	-	TRBJ1-6	CASARFTSPLHF	TGTGCCAGCGCTAGGTTTACTTCCCCCCTCCACTTT
-	TRBV10-1	13	-	TRBJ2-7	CASGGRSRYEQYF	TGCGCCAGCGGAGGCCGAAGCAGGTACGAGCAGTACTTC
TRBD2	TRBV10-1	15	-	TRBJ2-7	CASSYGLAGVYEQYF	TGCGCCAGCAGCTACGGACTAGCGGGGGTCTACGAGCAGTACTTC